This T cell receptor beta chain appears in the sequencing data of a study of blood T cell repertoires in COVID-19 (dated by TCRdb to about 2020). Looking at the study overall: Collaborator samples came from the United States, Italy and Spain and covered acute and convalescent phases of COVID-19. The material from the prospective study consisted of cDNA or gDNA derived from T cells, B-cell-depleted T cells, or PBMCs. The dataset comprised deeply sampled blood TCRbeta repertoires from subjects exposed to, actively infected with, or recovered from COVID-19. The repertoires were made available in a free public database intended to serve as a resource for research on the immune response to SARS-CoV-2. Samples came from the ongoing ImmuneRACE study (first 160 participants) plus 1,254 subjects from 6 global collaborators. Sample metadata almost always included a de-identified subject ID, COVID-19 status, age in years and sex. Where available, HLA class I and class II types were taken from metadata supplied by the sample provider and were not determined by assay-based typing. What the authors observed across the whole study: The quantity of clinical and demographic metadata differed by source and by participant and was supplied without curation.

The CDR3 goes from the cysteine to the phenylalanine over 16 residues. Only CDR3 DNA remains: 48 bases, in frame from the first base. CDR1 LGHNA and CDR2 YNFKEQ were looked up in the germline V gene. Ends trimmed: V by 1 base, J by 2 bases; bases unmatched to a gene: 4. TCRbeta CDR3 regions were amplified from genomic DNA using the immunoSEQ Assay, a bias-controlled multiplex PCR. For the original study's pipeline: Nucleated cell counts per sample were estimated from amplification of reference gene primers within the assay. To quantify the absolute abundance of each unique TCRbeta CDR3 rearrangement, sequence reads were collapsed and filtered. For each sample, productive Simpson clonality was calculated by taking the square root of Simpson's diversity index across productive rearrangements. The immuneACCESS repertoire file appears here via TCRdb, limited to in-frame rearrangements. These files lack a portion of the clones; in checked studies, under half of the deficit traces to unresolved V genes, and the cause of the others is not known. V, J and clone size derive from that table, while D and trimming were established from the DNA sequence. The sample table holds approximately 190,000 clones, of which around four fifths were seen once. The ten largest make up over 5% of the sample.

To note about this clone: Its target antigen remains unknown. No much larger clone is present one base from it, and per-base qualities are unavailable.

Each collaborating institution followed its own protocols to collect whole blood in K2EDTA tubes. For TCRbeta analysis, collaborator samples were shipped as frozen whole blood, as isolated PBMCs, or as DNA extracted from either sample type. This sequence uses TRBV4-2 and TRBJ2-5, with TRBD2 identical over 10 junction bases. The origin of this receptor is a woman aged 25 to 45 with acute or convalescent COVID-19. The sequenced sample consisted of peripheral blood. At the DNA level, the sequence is TGTGCCAGCAGCCAAGGGCTAGCGGGGGATCAAGAGACCCAGTACTTC. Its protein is CASSQGLAGDQETQYF.